One TCR beta chain is described in this entry. The antigen it recognizes is unknown. No much larger clone is present one base from it, and per-base qualities are unavailable. These data belong to a study of blood T cell repertoires in COVID-19 (dated by TCRdb to the early 2020s). About the investigation overall: The collaborator samples originated in the United States, Italy and Spain and spanned the acute and convalescent phases of COVID-19. A de-identified subject ID, COVID-19 status, age in years and sex were almost always included in the sample metadata. Where available, HLA class I and class II types were taken from metadata supplied by the sample provider and were not determined by assay-based typing. Samples came from the ongoing ImmuneRACE study (first 160 participants) plus 1,254 subjects from 6 global collaborators. The repertoires were released in a freely available public database meant as a resource for research on the immune response to SARS-CoV-2. The prospective study material was composed of cDNA or gDNA derived from T cells, B-cell-depleted T cells, or PBMCs. Subjects who had been exposed to COVID-19, were actively infected with it, or had recovered from it provided the deeply sampled blood TCRbeta repertoires that made up the dataset.

According to the germline V gene, CDR1 reads SGHTA and CDR2 reads FQGNSA. Relative to germline, V is missing 5 bases and J is missing 0 bases, with 5 bases of the junction outside any gene match. The CDR3 measures 18 amino acids from cysteine to phenylalanine. Just the 54-base CDR3 DNA is kept, in frame starting at base 1. Beyond this particular receptor, the publication reports: How much clinical and demographic metadata was included differed by source and by participant, and the metadata was provided uncurated.

TCRbeta CDR3 regions were amplified from genomic DNA by means of the immunoSEQ Assay, a bias-controlled multiplex PCR. On the authors' methods: The number of nucleated cells in each sample was estimated from the amplification of reference gene primers within the assay. Sequence reads were collapsed and filtered to measure the absolute abundance of every unique TCRbeta CDR3 rearrangement. For each sample, productive Simpson clonality was calculated as the square root of Simpson's diversity index over productive rearrangements. The table comes from immuneACCESS by way of TCRdb, which keeps in-frame sequences with V and J called. Part of the clones is missing from these tables; in studies checked, under half for an unresolved V gene and the rest for unknown reasons. The DNA gave D and trimming, while V, J and clone size come from that table. Across this sample there are a few hundred thousand clones, with around 90% seen only once. The ten biggest clones cover around 3% of the sample.

Each collaborating institution followed its own protocols to collect whole blood in K2EDTA tubes. For TCRbeta analysis, collaborators shipped samples as frozen whole blood, isolated PBMCs, or DNA extracted from either of those sample types. The sequence is built from TRBV7-2 and TRBJ2-2; 14 of the junction bases match TRBD2. This receptor was identified in a man between 60 and 75 years old with acute or convalescent COVID-19. The sample comprised peripheral blood. The sequence in DNA is TGTGCCAGCAGCGTGGGACTAGCGGGGGCCCCGAACACCGGGGAGCTGTTTTTT. It translates as CASSVGLAGAPNTGELFF.